The rows below give T cell receptor beta chains drawn from one sample of a study of T cells in localized non-small cell lung cancer. Here immunoSEQ multiplex PCR was the method, and the copy in TCRdb shows in-frame clones only, minus some. The table has tens of thousands of clones, around nine tenths seen once; the top ten hold more than 10%. The specimen comprised peripheral blood, sampled before any cancer treatment. The receptors here all came from a male donor older than 55 with stage I lung adenocarcinoma. The CDR3 runs from the conserved cysteine through the conserved F or W. A D gene is named only where the DNA matches it firmly. The size entry is marked missing in some rows and otherwise reads once, few, many or a size class.

v_call: TRBV6-5
j_call: TRBJ1-1
d_call: -
clone_size: once
cdr3_aa: CASSYMLGPTEAFF

v_call: TRBV19
j_call: TRBJ1-1
d_call: TRBD1
clone_size: -
cdr3_aa: CASSIGTATTEAFF

v_call: TRBV19
j_call: TRBJ1-2
d_call: -
clone_size: -
cdr3_aa: CASSTGQSYGYTF

v_call: TRBV28
j_call: TRBJ2-3
d_call: TRBD2
clone_size: large
cdr3_aa: CASSTGVTGLAGISDTQYF

v_call: TRBV7-2
j_call: TRBJ2-7
d_call: TRBD2
clone_size: -
cdr3_aa: CASTILAGGGRSYEQYF

v_call: TRBV5-4
j_call: TRBJ1-1
d_call: -
clone_size: -
cdr3_aa: CASSLGAPGGTEAFF

v_call: TRBV7-2
j_call: TRBJ2-3
d_call: TRBD2
clone_size: -
cdr3_aa: CAESTSGGDTQYF

v_call: TRBV5-1
j_call: TRBJ2-3
d_call: -
clone_size: once
cdr3_aa: CASSLASVAASTDTQYF

v_call: TRBV12-2
j_call: TRBJ2-1
d_call: -
clone_size: once
cdr3_aa: CASRSRGGENEQFF

v_call: TRBV28
j_call: TRBJ1-5
d_call: TRBD1
clone_size: -
cdr3_aa: CASSYRGSGRQPQHF

v_call: TRBV30
j_call: TRBJ2-7
d_call: -
clone_size: once
cdr3_aa: CAWRSSIGLQAYF

v_call: TRBV10-1
j_call: TRBJ2-3
d_call: -
clone_size: -
cdr3_aa: CASSGEGTVDTQYF

v_call: TRBV6-6
j_call: TRBJ1-4
d_call: -
clone_size: -
cdr3_aa: CASSYSGGNEKLFF

v_call: TRBV7-2
j_call: TRBJ1-4
d_call: -
clone_size: -
cdr3_aa: CASSFLGSEKLFF

v_call: TRBV29-1
j_call: TRBJ1-2
d_call: -
clone_size: -
cdr3_aa: CSERGWYGYTF

v_call: TRBV4-1
j_call: TRBJ2-1
d_call: TRBD2
clone_size: -
cdr3_aa: CASSQGIAGGGKFF

v_call: TRBV4-3
j_call: TRBJ2-1
d_call: -
clone_size: -
cdr3_aa: CASSHARADSDVFF

v_call: TRBV7-9
j_call: TRBJ2-1
d_call: TRBD2
clone_size: few
cdr3_aa: CASSPKRSGGNNEQFF

v_call: TRBV7-2
j_call: TRBJ2-1
d_call: -
clone_size: -
cdr3_aa: CASSTRPGNEQFF

v_call: TRBV9
j_call: TRBJ2-3
d_call: -
clone_size: -
cdr3_aa: CASSVGVAPDTQYF

v_call: TRBV2
j_call: TRBJ1-2
d_call: -
clone_size: -
cdr3_aa: CASRTAVSNYGYTF

v_call: TRBV5-4
j_call: TRBJ2-2
d_call: TRBD1
clone_size: -
cdr3_aa: CASSLGQGITGELFF

v_call: TRBV28
j_call: TRBJ2-7
d_call: -
clone_size: -
cdr3_aa: CASRPPGRNSYEQYF

v_call: TRBV5-4
j_call: TRBJ1-2
d_call: TRBD1
clone_size: -
cdr3_aa: CASSLAGTGGVGYTF

v_call: TRBV6-5
j_call: TRBJ2-7
d_call: -
clone_size: -
cdr3_aa: CASSATGTSYEQYF

v_call: TRBV19
j_call: TRBJ1-2
d_call: -
clone_size: -
cdr3_aa: CASSPRQANNYGYTF

v_call: TRBV28
j_call: TRBJ2-4
d_call: -
clone_size: -
cdr3_aa: CASSGLRGTRNIQYF

v_call: TRBV29-1
j_call: TRBJ2-7
d_call: TRBD2
clone_size: -
cdr3_aa: CSVVASGGIYEQYF

v_call: TRBV6-5
j_call: TRBJ1-4
d_call: -
clone_size: -
cdr3_aa: CASSYYKGGGNEKLFF

v_call: TRBV5-5
j_call: TRBJ1-5
d_call: TRBD1
clone_size: -
cdr3_aa: CASSLTGENDQPQHF

v_call: TRBV19
j_call: TRBJ1-1
d_call: -
clone_size: -
cdr3_aa: CASSIRPRSTEAFF

v_call: TRBV27
j_call: TRBJ2-7
d_call: TRBD2
clone_size: -
cdr3_aa: CASKPVSLGRDEQYF

v_call: TRBV4-3
j_call: TRBJ2-1
d_call: TRBD2
clone_size: once
cdr3_aa: CASSQVGGRADFEQFF

v_call: TRBV27
j_call: TRBJ1-4
d_call: TRBD1
clone_size: -
cdr3_aa: CASSRQGGDEKLFF

v_call: TRBV6-6
j_call: TRBJ2-5
d_call: TRBD1
clone_size: once
cdr3_aa: CASSYRRTGQETQYF

v_call: TRBV7-6
j_call: TRBJ2-1
d_call: TRBD2
clone_size: -
cdr3_aa: CASSVAGGSYNEQFF

v_call: TRBV7-2
j_call: TRBJ2-5
d_call: TRBD1
clone_size: -
cdr3_aa: CASSAFGTGGQETQYF

v_call: TRBV19
j_call: TRBJ2-7
d_call: TRBD2
clone_size: -
cdr3_aa: CASSMIWTSVGHEQYF

v_call: TRBV5-6
j_call: TRBJ1-5
d_call: -
clone_size: -
cdr3_aa: CASRARVSNQPQHF

v_call: TRBV6-1
j_call: TRBJ2-7
d_call: -
clone_size: -
cdr3_aa: CASSVGGTYEQYF